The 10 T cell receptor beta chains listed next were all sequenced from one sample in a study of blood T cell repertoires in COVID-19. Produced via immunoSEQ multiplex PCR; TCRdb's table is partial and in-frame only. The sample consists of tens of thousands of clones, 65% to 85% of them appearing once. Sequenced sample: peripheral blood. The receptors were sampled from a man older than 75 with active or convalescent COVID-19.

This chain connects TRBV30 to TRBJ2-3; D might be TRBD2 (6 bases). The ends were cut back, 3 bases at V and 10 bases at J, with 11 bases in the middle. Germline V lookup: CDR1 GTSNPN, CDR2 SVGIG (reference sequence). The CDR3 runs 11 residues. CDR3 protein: CAWRTSSAQYF. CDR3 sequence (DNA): TGTGCCTGGAGAACGTCTAGCGCGCAGTATTTT.

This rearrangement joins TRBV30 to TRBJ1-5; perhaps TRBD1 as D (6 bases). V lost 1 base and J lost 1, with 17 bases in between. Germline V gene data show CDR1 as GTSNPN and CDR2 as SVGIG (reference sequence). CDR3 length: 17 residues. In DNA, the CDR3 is TGTGCCTGGAGTGGCAGGGTAACAGGGAGCAGCAATCAGCCCCAGCATTTT. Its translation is CAWSGRVTGSSNQPQHF.

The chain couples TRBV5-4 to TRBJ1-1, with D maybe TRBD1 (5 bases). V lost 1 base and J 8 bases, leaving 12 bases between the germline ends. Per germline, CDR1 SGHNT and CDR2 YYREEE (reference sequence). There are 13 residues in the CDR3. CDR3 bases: TGTGCCAGCAGCTTGAGTGGGGGGAGAGAAGCTTTCTTT. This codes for CASSLSGGREAFF.

The CDR3 reads CSVEDLPLETSGGATDTQYF. The CDR3 DNA is TGCAGCGTTGAAGATCTACCCCTGGAAACTAGCGGGGGGGCCACAGATACGCAGTATTTT. The chain recombines TRBV29-1 with TRBJ2-3; 13 nucleotides match TRBD2. The CDR3 extends over 20 amino acids. The V segment lost 0 bases and the J segment 2 bases; nucleotides outside the gene matches: 14. Germline values: CDR1 SQVTM, CDR2 ANQGSEA.

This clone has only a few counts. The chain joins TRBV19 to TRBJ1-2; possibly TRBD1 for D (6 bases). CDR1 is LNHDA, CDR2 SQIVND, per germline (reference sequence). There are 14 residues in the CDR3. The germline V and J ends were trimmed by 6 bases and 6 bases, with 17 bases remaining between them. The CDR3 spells CASRIFNREDGYTF. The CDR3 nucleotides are TGTGCCAGTAGGATCTTTAACAGGGAAGATGGCTACACCTTC.

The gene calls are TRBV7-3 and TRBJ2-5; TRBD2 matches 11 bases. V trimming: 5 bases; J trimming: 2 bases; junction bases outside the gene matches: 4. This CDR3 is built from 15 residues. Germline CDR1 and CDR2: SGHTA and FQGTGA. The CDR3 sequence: CASSHSGGEQETQYF. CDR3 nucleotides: TGTGCCAGCAGCCATAGCGGGGGGGAACAAGAGACCCAGTACTTC.

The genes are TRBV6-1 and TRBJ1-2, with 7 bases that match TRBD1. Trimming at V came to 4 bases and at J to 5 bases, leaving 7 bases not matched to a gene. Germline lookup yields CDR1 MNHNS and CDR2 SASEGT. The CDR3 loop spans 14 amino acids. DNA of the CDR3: TGTGCCAGCAGTGGAGCAGGGGGAGTTTATGGCTACACCTTC. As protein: CASSGAGGVYGYTF.

CDR3 protein: CASSWGQGAGPGANVLTF. In DNA form, the CDR3 reads TGCGCCAGCAGCTGGGGACAGGGGGCCGGACCCGGGGCCAACGTCCTGACTTTC. The genes are TRBV5-1 and TRBJ2-6; TRBD1 agrees at 12 bases. Per germline, CDR1 SGHRS and CDR2 YFSETQ. The ends lost 3 bases at V and 4 bases at J; junction bases unmatched: 8. CDR3 length: 18 residues.

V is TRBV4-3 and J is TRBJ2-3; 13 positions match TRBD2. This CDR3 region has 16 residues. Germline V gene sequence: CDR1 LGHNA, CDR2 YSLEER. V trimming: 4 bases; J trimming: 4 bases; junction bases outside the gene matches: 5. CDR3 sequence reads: CASSREGLAGPDTQYF. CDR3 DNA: TGCGCCAGCAGCCGCGAGGGACTAGCGGGACCAGATACGCAGTATTTT.

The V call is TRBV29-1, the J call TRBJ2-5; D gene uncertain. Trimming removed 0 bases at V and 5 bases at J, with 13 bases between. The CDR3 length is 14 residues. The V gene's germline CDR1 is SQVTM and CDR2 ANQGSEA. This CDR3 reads CSVEDRLAGETQYF. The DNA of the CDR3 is TGCAGCGTTGAAGATCGGCTCGCCGGGGAGACCCAGTACTTC.